These 17 T cell receptor beta chains were sequenced from one sample in a study of blood T cell repertoires in COVID-19. Libraries were prepared by immunoSEQ multiplex PCR; TCRdb keeps only in-frame clonotypes and omits some of them. The sample yields approximately 260,000 clones, 80% to 85% seen once. The sample taken for sequencing was peripheral blood. The receptors were sampled from a woman aged 55 to 70 with active or convalescent COVID-19.

The V gene is TRBV5-5, the J gene TRBJ1-6; D not certain. In germline, CDR1 is SGHKS, CDR2 YYEKEE (reference sequence). V gave up 2 bases and J gave up 5 bases, with 14 bases separating them. The CDR3 sequence is 16 residues long. For the CDR3, the DNA is TGTGCCAGCAGCTTCCGGCCGGAGACGAATAATTCACCCCTCCACTTT. This encodes CASSFRPETNNSPLHF. The whole variable domain, filled in from reference TRBV5-5 and TRBJ1-6, reads DAGVTQSPTHLIKTRGQQVTLRCSPISGHKSVSWYQQVLGQGPQFIFQYYEKEERGRGNFPDRFSARQFPNYSSELNVNALLLGDSALYLCASSFRPETNNSPLHFGNGTRLTVT.

The chain recombines TRBV7-3 with TRBJ2-2; tentative D call: TRBD2 (5 bases). CDR3 length equals 16 residues. The ends were cut back, 5 bases at V and 2 bases at J, with 15 bases in the middle. Germline CDR1 reads SGHTA; CDR2 reads FQGTGA. CDR3: CASSQSGVLNTGELFF. The CDR3 DNA sequence: TGTGCCAGCAGCCAGTCCGGGGTCCTAAACACCGGGGAGCTGTTTTTT. Full variable domain (missing parts from reference TRBV7-3 and TRBJ2-2): GAGVSQTPSNKVTEKGKYVELRCDPISGHTALYWYRQSLGQGPEFLIYFQGTGAADDSGLPNDRFFAVRPEGSVSTLKIQRTERGDSAVYLCASSQSGVLNTGELFFGEGSRLTVL.

This rearrangement joins TRBV7-3 to TRBJ1-4, with a weak D call TRBD1 (5 bases). CDR1 and CDR2 (germline): SGHTA, FQGTGA. The CDR3 consists of 15 residues. Deletions cut 5 bases from V and 3 bases from J, with 13 bases between. The CDR3 protein is CASSPQGLPNEKLFF. As DNA, the CDR3 is TGTGCCAGCAGCCCTCAGGGTTTGCCTAATGAAAAACTGTTTTTT.

The chain has TRBV11-2 and TRBJ2-3; D possibly corresponds to TRBD1 (6 bases). The germline V gene has CDR1 SGHAT and CDR2 FQNNGV. Trimming shortened V by 5 bases and J by 2 bases, and 14 bases separated the two germline ends. This CDR3 contains 15 residues. CDR3 residues: CASSENRDPTDTQYF. Here the CDR3 DNA reads TGTGCCAGCAGCGAAAACAGGGATCCCACAGATACGCAGTATTTT.

CDR3 DNA: TGTGCCAGCAGCTTAGACCAGGGGAGTCATAACTATGGCTACACCTTC. This gives the protein CASSLDQGSHNYGYTF. The chain couples TRBV7-2 to TRBJ1-2; D may be TRBD1 (6 bases). Trimming took off 1 base at V and 1 base at J, with 13 bases between the two ends. Germline CDR1 is SGHTA and CDR2 is FQGNSA. The CDR3 runs to 16 residues.

This clone showed up just once. This chain links TRBV18 with TRBJ2-1, with 11 bases aligning to TRBD2. With 3 bases clipped from V and 8 bases from J, the junction kept 6 bases outside the gene matches. Germline CDR1 is KGHSH and CDR2 is LQKENI. The CDR3 contains 15 residues. The CDR3 loop reads CASSPYSGGADEQFF. The CDR3 DNA is TGTGCCAGCTCACCTTATAGCGGGGGGGCCGATGAGCAGTTCTTC.

The table lists this clone with a count of one. The rearrangement links TRBV4-3 to TRBJ1-4; D gene unclear. V lost 0 bases to trimming and J lost 8 bases, with 19 bases between them. This CDR3 comprises 17 residues. Germline assignment: CDR1 LGHNA and CDR2 YSLEER. The CDR3 DNA reads TGCGCCAGCAGCCAAGATAAATTAGGAGCGACGGCGGAAAAACTGTTTTTT. Translated: CASSQDKLGATAEKLFF.

The V and J genes are TRBV7-8 and TRBJ1-2, with 10 bases that match TRBD1. The CDR3 runs to 15 residues. In germline, CDR1 is SGHVS, CDR2 FQNEAQ. Losses at the gene ends were 5 bases for V and 2 bases for J; bases not matched to a gene: 5. CDR3 loop: CASSPRQGANYGYTF. CDR3 bases: TGTGCCAGCAGCCCCCGACAGGGGGCGAACTATGGCTACACCTTC.

Concerning this clone: In the same sample, other DNA sequences code for this CDR3. The J gene is TRBJ2-5, the V gene TRBV18; D remains ambiguous. The germline V gene encodes CDR1 KGHSH and CDR2 LQKENI. The CDR3 has 13 residues. Trimming removed 2 bases from V and 0 bases from J, with 4 bases in between. Here the CDR3 reads CASSPGHQETQYF. CDR3 nucleotides: TGTGCCAGCTCACCAGGGCACCAAGAGACCCAGTACTTC.

This chain joins TRBV30 and TRBJ2-7; no definite D call. Germline loops: CDR1 GTSNPN, CDR2 SVGIG (reference sequence). The CDR3 has 14 amino acids. V was shortened by 1 base and J by 0 bases, with 10 bases between the two germline ends. CDR3 nucleotides: TGTGCCTGGAGTGGTCTCCACAGCTCCTACGAGCAGTACTTC. Its protein product is CAWSGLHSSYEQYF.

The rearrangement joins TRBV7-2 to TRBJ2-1, with 11 bases fitting TRBD2. Germline V gives CDR1 SGHTA, CDR2 FQGNSA. CDR3 length: 15 amino acids. V trimming: 2 bases; J trimming: 12 bases; junction bases outside the gene matches: 9. CDR3 coding DNA: TGTGCCAGCAGCTTATCAAATGTTCTAGCGGGGGGGCAGTTCTTC. As protein: CASSLSNVLAGGQFF. Drawing the rest from reference TRBV7-2 and TRBJ2-1, the complete variable domain is GAGVSQSPSNKVTEKGKDVELRCDPISGHTALYWYRQSLGQGLEFLIYFQGNSAPDKSGLPSDRFSAERTGGSVSTLTIQRTQQEDSAVYLCASSLSNVLAGGQFFGPGTRLTVL.

The rearrangement joins TRBV3-1 (or the pseudogene TRBV3-2) to TRBJ1-2; D not certain. Between the trimmed V and J ends, which lost 1 base and 9 bases, there was a span of 12 bases. This CDR3 is 13 amino acids long. Germline CDR1 reads LGHDT; CDR2 reads YNNKEL (reference sequence). CDR3 nucleotide sequence: TGTGCCAGCAGCCAAGGGGCCCTTACGCGCTACACCTTC. Translated, it gives CASSQGALTRYTF.

This chain joins TRBV3-1 (or the pseudogene TRBV3-2) and TRBJ1-1, with D unclear. V was pared by 4 bases and J by 1 base, with 10 bases between. The CDR3 runs 14 residues. The germline V gene has CDR1 LGHDT and CDR2 YNNKEL (reference sequence). In DNA form, the CDR3 reads TGTGCCAGCAGCCGATCGACACAGAACACTGAAGCTTTCTTT. As protein: CASSRSTQNTEAFF.

In its sample, this clone was seen a few times. As DNA, the CDR3 is TGTGCCAGCAACCATGGGGCTTCCTACGAGCAGTACTTC. As protein: CASNHGASYEQYF. V gene TRBV6-6 combines with J gene TRBJ2-7; the D gene is possibly TRBD1 (5 bases). The length of the CDR3 is 13 residues. Germline CDR1 MNHNY, CDR2 SVGAGI (reference sequence). Trimming took off 7 bases at V and 1 base at J, with 11 bases between the two ends.

The V and J genes are TRBV7-2 and TRBJ2-5, with 12 bases fitting TRBD1. The CDR3 runs 14 residues. With 5 bases clipped from V and 11 bases from J, the junction kept 9 bases outside the gene matches. CDR1 is SGHTA, CDR2 FQGNSA, per germline. In nucleotides, the CDR3 is TGTGCCAGCAGCACCGGGACAGGGGGCGCGGCGCAGTACTTC. It translates to CASSTGTGGAAQYF.

The table lists this clone with a count of one. The gene calls are TRBV19 and TRBJ2-7, with D possibly matching TRBD1 (6 bases). Germline CDR1 LNHDA, CDR2 SQIVND (reference sequence). Trimming removed 4 bases at V and 2 bases at J, with 12 bases between. The CDR3 covers 14 residues. CDR3 nucleotides: TGTGCCAGTAGTACCCGGGACAAAACCTACGAGCAGTACTTC. It translates to CASSTRDKTYEQYF.

The chain joins TRBV2 to TRBJ1-2; unclear D gene. This CDR3 is built from 13 residues. Trimming removed 11 bases at V and 1 base at J, with 14 bases between. CDR1 and CDR2 (germline): SNHLY, FYNNEI. In DNA form, the CDR3 reads TGTGCCGGCCGCAGTCGGGTTAACTATGGCTACACCTTC. Translated: CAGRSRVNYGYTF.